This T cell receptor beta chain was found in a study of CD8+CD57+ T cells in acquired aplastic anemia. The CDR3 runs to 13 residues. CDR1 and CDR2 from the germline V gene are MGHDK and SYGVNS. V lost 4 bases and J lost 4, with 10 bases in between. Genomic DNA constituted the template upon which TCR beta VDJ and CDR3 profiling was performed. From the reads, TCRdb called clonotypes with MiXCR, one entry per CDR3 protein. The repertoire holds under 200,000 distinct CDR3 sequences, with approximately 51% as singletons. Patients chosen for sequencing had CD8+CD57+ cells that had expanded, as shown by flow cytometry. Every one of the patients had aplastic anemia (severe, acquired).

The TCR was taken from a human donor with aplastic anemia. The chain is built from TRBV25-1 and TRBJ1-1; D unclear. Sequenced input: sorted CD4+, CD8+, or CD8+CD57+ T cells (not recorded which) from PBMCs. DNA for the CDR3: TGTGCCAGCAGTGTGGGTAAGTCCACTGAAGCTTTCTTT. Residues: CASSVGKSTEAFF.